Listed below are T cell receptor beta chains from one sample, sequenced in a study of PD-1 blockade in classical Hodgkin lymphoma. Libraries were prepared by immunoSEQ multiplex PCR; TCRdb keeps only in-frame clonotypes and omits some of them. The data contain roughly 21,000 clones, more than 80% of them singletons. The sequences come from peripheral blood mononuclear cells (PBMCs), collected before the fourth cycle of nivolumab. The source is a human donor with classical Hodgkin lymphoma. Each CDR3 is given with its conserved first and last residue. The D gene is left open where the match is weak. Clone size appears in some rows only: once, few, many, or a class for an expanded clone.

NA	NA	TRBJ1-2	TRBV29-1	CSVDPGYGYTF	TGCAGCGTAGACCCGGGCTATGGCTACACCTTC
NA	NA	TRBJ2-6	TRBV6-7	CASSYSRDGANVLTF	TGTGCCAGCAGTTACTCGCGGGACGGGGCCAACGTCCTGACTTTC
NA	NA	TRBJ2-1	TRBV13	CASSLQVYNEQFF	TGTGCCAGCAGCCTACAGGTGTACAATGAGCAGTTCTTC
NA	NA	TRBJ1-5	TRBV28	CASSLDGYQPQHF	TGTGCCAGCTCCCTCGACGGATATCAGCCCCAGCATTTT
once	NA	TRBJ1-2	TRBV19	CASSIQTGNQDGYTF	TGTGCCAGTAGTATCCAGACAGGTAATCAGGATGGCTACACCTTC
NA	NA	TRBJ1-1	TRBV11-3	CASSLGPGPNTEAFF	TGTGCCAGCAGCTTAGGGCCAGGGCCGAACACTGAAGCTTTCTTT
NA	TRBD1	TRBJ1-2	TRBV4-1	CASSQEQGAVYGYTF	TGCGCCAGCAGCCAAGAACAGGGGGCGGTCTATGGCTACACCTTC
NA	TRBD2	TRBJ2-7	TRBV15	CATSRDGGGPPYEQYF	TGTGCCACCAGCAGAGATGGGGGGGGACCGCCCTACGAGCAGTACTTC
NA	NA	TRBJ2-1	TRBV5-1	CASSPGPANNEQFF	TGCGCCAGCAGCCCGGGACCGGCCAACAATGAGCAGTTCTTC
NA	TRBD1	TRBJ1-2	TRBV6-6	CASSPGGDYGYTF	TGTGCCAGCAGTCCAGGGGGCGACTATGGCTACACCTTC
NA	NA	TRBJ2-2	TRBV5-1	CASSLIAGRTGELFF	TGCGCCAGCAGCTTGATCGCAGGGAGGACCGGGGAGCTGTTTTTT
NA	TRBD2	TRBJ2-3	TRBV7-6	CASSLVGGTDTQYF	TGTGCCAGCAGCTTAGTGGGGGGGACAGATACGCAGTATTTT
medium-sized	NA	TRBJ2-3	TRBV7-3	CASAAAGFSTDTQYF	TGTGCCAGCGCTGCGGCAGGTTTTAGCACAGATACGCAGTATTTT
once	NA	TRBJ2-1	TRBV18	CASSPPNFERQFF	TGTGCCAGCTCACCACCAAATTTCGAACGGCAGTTCTTC
NA	NA	TRBJ2-7	TRBV7-2	CASSFGQTSEQYF	TGTGCCAGCAGCTTCGGACAAACTAGCGAGCAGTACTTC
NA	NA	TRBJ2-7	TRBV4-3	CASSQENRGGYEQYF	TGCGCCAGCAGCCAAGAGAACAGGGGAGGGTACGAGCAGTACTTC